A single sample is the source of the 13 T cell receptor beta chains below, sequenced in a study of T cell repertoires in cytomegalovirus infection. TCRdb reprocessed the reads via MiXCR and lists one record per CDR3 protein. The sample contains approximately 470,000 distinct CDR3 sequences, under 55% of which appear only once. Their cognate antigens are unknown. Here the sequenced sample was cultured PBMCs, taken from culture after CMV antigen stimulation. The receptors shown here come from a human donor in good health (CMV status not recorded). Some clones in this sample may be carry-over from other donors' samples.

The rearrangement links TRBV7-4 to TRBJ2-5; D ambiguous. V was trimmed by 1 base and J by 2 bases, leaving 8 bases between them. Germline CDR1 reads SGHVT; CDR2 reads SQSDAQ. This CDR3 has 14 residues. This chain's CDR3 is CASSLEKSQETQYF. The CDR3 region has the DNA TGTGCCAGCAGCTTAGAAAAGAGTCAAGAGACCCAGTACTTC.

J is TRBJ2-3 and V is TRBV7-4; D not resolved. The V gene lost 3 bases and the J gene lost 8 bases, with 9 bases spanning the gap. The CDR3 runs 12 residues. CDR1 is SGHVT, CDR2 SQSDAQ, per germline. CDR3 protein: CASSLNDGTQYF. The CDR3 nucleotides are TGTGCCAGCAGCTTGAACGATGGTACGCAGTATTTT. Full variable domain (remainder filled in from reference TRBV7-4 and TRBJ2-3): GAGVSQSPRYKVAKRGRDVALRCDSISGHVTLYWYRQTLGQGSEVLTYSQSDAQRDKSGRPSGRFSAERPERSVSTLKIQRTEQGDSAVYLCASSLNDGTQYFGPGTRLTVL.

The chain links TRBV11-2 to TRBJ2-2, with a weak D call TRBD1 (6 bases). V was pared by 3 bases and J by 7 bases, with 9 bases between. This CDR3 contains 13 residues. From germline, CDR1 is SGHAT and CDR2 FQNNGV. The CDR3 loop reads CASSLGAGGELFF. The CDR3 region has the DNA TGTGCCAGCAGCTTGGGGGCCGGCGGGGAGCTGTTTTTT.

In its sample, this clonotype was seen a few times. The chain is built from TRBV6-2 or TRBV6-3 and TRBJ2-2; D gene ambiguous. The ends were cut back, 7 bases at V and 2 bases at J, with 8 bases in the middle. Looked up from germline, CDR1 is MNHEY and CDR2 is SVGEGT. This CDR3 region has 13 residues. The CDR3 sequence: CASIRANTGELFF. In DNA, the CDR3 is TGTGCCAGCATTCGGGCAAACACCGGGGAGCTGTTTTTT.

The CDR3, as DNA: TGTGCCAGCAGTGGCCAGGACAGGGCTCTGTACGAGCAGTACTTC. Its protein is CASSGQDRALYEQYF. V usage is TRBV6-5 and J usage is TRBJ2-7; TRBD1 aligns across 8 bases. The CDR3 has 15 residues. The V segment lost 5 bases and the J segment 4 bases; nucleotides outside the gene matches: 10. CDR1 is MNHEY, CDR2 SVGAGI, per germline.

This clonotype was counted only a few times. The chain uses TRBV2 and TRBJ2-1; D remains ambiguous. Germline V CDR1 and CDR2: SNHLY, FYNNEI. The CDR3 has 12 amino acids. Trimming cost V 4 bases and J 8 bases, with 9 bases left between them. CDR3 nucleotides: TGTGCCAGCAGTGCGAGAAGGCATGAGCAGTTCTTC. Its protein product is CASSARRHEQFF.

The CDR3 DNA follows: TGCAGTGCTAGGTCAGGGGGGAGGGACACTGAAGCTTTCTTT. It is translated as CSARSGGRDTEAFF. The chain links TRBV20-1 to TRBJ1-1, with 7 positions matching TRBD1. This CDR3 contains 14 residues. The germline CDR1 and CDR2 sequences are DFQATT and SNEGSKA (reference sequence). The V and J ends lost 3 bases and 3 bases, in that order; junction bases with no gene match: 7.

This sequence joins TRBV18 and TRBJ2-6; tentative D call: TRBD1 (5 bases). The CDR3 is 18 residues long. In germline, CDR1 is KGHSH, CDR2 LQKENI. V was shortened by 5 bases and J by 1 base, with 18 bases between the two germline ends. The CDR3 region has the DNA TGTGCCAGCTCAGAGACAGTATTAAAGTGGTCTGGGGCCAACGTCCTGACTTTC. This gives the protein CASSETVLKWSGANVLTF.

In its sample, this clonotype was seen once. This chain uses TRBV12-3 or TRBV12-4 with TRBJ1-2, with D perhaps TRBD1 (5 bases). The CDR3 has 14 residues. V lost 5 bases, J lost 2 bases, and 12 bases lay in between. The CDR3 bases are TGTGCCAGCAGTCCAGGGAATGCGAACTATGGCTACACCTTC. It encodes CASSPGNANYGYTF.

The chain has TRBV12-3 or TRBV12-4 and TRBJ1-6, with 7 bases that match TRBD1. V was clipped by 6 bases and J by 7 bases; unmatched bases: 9. The CDR3 is 15 residues long. In nucleotides, the CDR3 is TGTGCCAGCAGCTCCCAAGGGGGCCCCAATTCACCCCTCCACTTT. Translating gives CASSSQGGPNSPLHF.

This clonotype has more than one count but fewer than ten. The J gene is TRBJ2-1, the V gene TRBV7-2, with 8 nucleotides matching TRBD2. V lost 1 base and J lost 9; bases outside the gene matches: 2. Germline CDR1 reads SGHTA; CDR2 reads FQGNSA. The CDR3 runs to 13 residues. CDR3 DNA: TGTGCCAGCAGCTTAGGACTAGCGTCTGAGCAGTTCTTC. This sequence encodes CASSLGLASEQFF.

V and J are TRBV7-9 and TRBJ2-3; D not certain. Germline CDR1 is SEHNR and CDR2 is FQNEAQ (reference sequence). CDR3 length: 13 residues. Trimming pared 8 bases from V and 4 bases from J, leaving 13 bases between. The CDR3 nucleotides read TGTGCCAGCGGGTCTTACGGCCCAGATACGCAGTATTTT. This encodes CASGSYGPDTQYF. The whole variable domain, filled in from reference TRBV7-9 and TRBJ2-3, reads DTGVSQNPRHKITKRGQNVTFRCDPISEHNRLYWYRQTLGQGPEFLTYFQNEAQLEKSRLLSDRFSAERPKGSFSTLEIQRTEQGDSAMYLCASGSYGPDTQYFGPGTRLTVL.

The chain carries TRBV5-1 and TRBJ2-7; 11 bases are shared with TRBD2. This CDR3 comprises 16 residues. Germline CDR1 is SGHRS and CDR2 is YFSETQ. V lost 2 bases, J lost 7 bases, and 11 bases stayed unmatched. The CDR3 DNA reads TGCGCCAGCAGCTTAGAGGGGGCTAGCGGGAGGTCGGAGCAGTACTTC. It encodes CASSLEGASGRSEQYF.